This passage covers 25 T cell receptor beta chains from one sample sequenced in a study of T cell repertoires in cytomegalovirus infection (dated by TCRdb to between 2018 and 2021). TCRdb shows the sequencer as Illumina HiSeq 1500. The public reads were run again by TCRdb, first through fastp at Q25 and then through MiXCR, and only productive beta chains were kept. Each entry merges the rows of one CDR3 protein and shows their most common DNA and genes. This sample lists 510,000 or so distinct CDR3 sequences; about 25% were detected once. Roughly 13% of the sample is held by the ten biggest clonotypes. Sequencing was carried out using PBMCs. These TCRs come from a human donor in good health (CMV status not recorded). Some clones in this sample may be carry-over from other donors' samples.

This clonotype came up a few times. This rearrangement joins TRBV12-3 or TRBV12-4 to TRBJ1-1; no reliable D call. This CDR3 is 13 amino acids long. V was clipped by 3 bases and J by 8 bases, with 13 bases between them. CDR3 protein: CASSFYGSGEAFF. The CDR3 nucleotides read TGTGCCAGCAGTTTCTACGGATCGGGAGAAGCTTTCTTT.

This clonotype appeared once. This chain connects TRBV29-1 to TRBJ2-3; TRBD2 matches 14 bases. This CDR3 is 21 amino acids long. CDR1 SQVTM and CDR2 ANQGSEA come from the germline V gene. The J segment lost 2 bases and the V segment lost 2 bases, leaving 18 bases of the junction unmatched. CDR3 region: CSVEHRGQGTSGSLYTDTQYF. The CDR3 DNA follows: TGCAGCGTTGAACACAGGGGTCAGGGGACTAGCGGGAGTCTGTACACAGATACGCAGTATTTT.

The chain joins TRBV7-2 to TRBJ1-1; TRBD1 aligns across 9 bases. CDR3 length: 15 residues. Germline assignment: CDR1 SGHTA and CDR2 FQGNSA. J was trimmed by 3 bases and V by 3 bases; bases with no gene match: 5. The DNA for the CDR3 is TGTGCCAGCAGCTTTACAGGGGGCTCTCACACTGAAGCTTTCTTT. This codes for CASSFTGGSHTEAFF.

The chain couples TRBV12-3 or TRBV12-4 to TRBJ2-1, with a weak D call TRBD1 (6 bases). The CDR3 runs to 13 residues. The V end lost 7 bases, the J end lost 9 bases, and 16 bases lay between the germline ends. The CDR3 DNA reads as TGTGCCAGCAACCCCGACAGGCGGGCTGAGCAGTTCTTC. This translates into CASNPDRRAEQFF.

Worth noting for this clonotype: One end of the junction fails to match germline, which may point to a read error. The chain links TRBV29-1 to TRBJ2-7, with TRBD2 identical over 10 bases. CDR1 and CDR2 from the germline V gene are SQVTM and ANQGSEA. This CDR3 is built from 16 residues. The CDR3 region is CSVEVTSGRASHEQYF. The CDR3 DNA follows: TGCAGCGTTGAAGTAACAAGCGGGAGGGCCTCCCACGAGCAGTACTTC.

This chain connects TRBV19 to TRBJ2-5, with 8 positions matching TRBD1. V trimming: 4 bases; J trimming: 1 base; junction bases outside the gene matches: 8. Germline CDR1 is LNHDA and CDR2 is SQIVND (reference sequence). This CDR3 is 16 amino acids long. The CDR3 sequence: CASSTETGQGQETQYF. The CDR3 DNA follows: TGTGCCAGTAGTACCGAAACCGGACAGGGCCAAGAGACCCAGTACTTC.

The CDR3: CASSLRQATSEAFF. The CDR3 bases are TGTGCCAGCAGCTTAAGGCAAGCCACCTCGGAAGCTTTCTTT. The chain couples TRBV7-2 to TRBJ1-1; no definite D call. Per germline, CDR1 SGHTA and CDR2 FQGNSA. The CDR3 has 14 residues. V was shortened by 2 bases and J by 8 bases, with 15 bases between the two germline ends.

This clonotype has at least ten counts. The chain recombines TRBV7-9 with TRBJ1-1, with 8 bases fitting TRBD1. The length of the CDR3 is 15 residues. Trimming removed 3 bases from V and 1 base from J; junction bases left unmatched: 4. CDR1 and CDR2 from the germline V gene are SEHNR and FQNEAQ (reference sequence). The CDR3: CASSLTGAKNTEAFF. Here the CDR3 DNA reads TGTGCCAGCAGCTTGACAGGGGCAAAGAACACTGAAGCTTTCTTT.

This chain links TRBV27 with TRBJ1-6; tentative D call: TRBD1 (5 bases). Trimming took 1 base from V and 6 from J, leaving 10 bases between them. Germline V lookup: CDR1 MNHEY, CDR2 SMNVEV (reference sequence). The CDR3 loop spans 15 amino acids. In nucleotides, the CDR3 is TGTGCCAGCAGTTTATACGGGGCCGTTAATTCACCCCTCCACTTT. Translated: CASSLYGAVNSPLHF.

The chain carries TRBV12-3 or TRBV12-4 and TRBJ2-7; the match to TRBD2 covers 8 bases. The CDR3 covers 12 residues. V lost 8 bases, J lost 1 base, and 1 base stayed unmatched. The CDR3 DNA reads TGTGCCAGCGGCGGGGGGTCCTACGAGCAGTACGTC. This sequence encodes CASGGGSYEQYV.

In its sample, this clonotype was seen once. The chain links TRBV6-6 to TRBJ2-1; 7 bases agree with TRBD2. Germline lookup yields CDR1 MNHNY and CDR2 SVGAGI (reference sequence). The trim removed 4 bases at V and 2 bases at J, leaving 2 bases unmatched. This CDR3 comprises 14 residues. CDR3 residues: CASSFGGTYNEQFF. The CDR3 nucleotides read TGTGCCAGCAGTTTCGGGGGGACCTACAATGAGCAGTTCTTC.

This clonotype showed up just once. V and J are TRBV20-1 and TRBJ2-3; perhaps TRBD2 as D (6 bases). Germline V lookup: CDR1 DFQATT, CDR2 SNEGSKA (reference sequence). V was clipped by 2 bases and J by 2 bases, with 14 bases between them. This CDR3 is 15 amino acids long. The CDR3 nucleotides read TGCAGTGCTAGATCACTGCGGGGTTCCACAGATACGCAGTATTTT. This codes for CSARSLRGSTDTQYF.

V and J are TRBV29-1 and TRBJ1-2; perhaps TRBD1 as D (6 bases). This CDR3 is built from 14 residues. CDR1 is SQVTM, CDR2 ANQGSEA, per germline. V was cut by 4 bases and J by 5 bases, with 17 bases left in between. The CDR3 DNA follows: TGCAGCGTTGCCGGGGGGGCGATCGGGTATGGCTACACCTTC. This sequence encodes CSVAGGAIGYGYTF.

This clonotype showed up just a few times. The J gene is TRBJ1-5, the V gene TRBV6-6; 11 nucleotides agree with TRBD1. The CDR3 is made up of 20 amino acids. V lost 2 bases to trimming and J lost 0 bases; unmatched junction nucleotides: 12. The germline CDR1 and CDR2 sequences are MNHNY and SVGAGI (reference sequence). DNA for the CDR3: TGTGCCAGCAGTTACCAAATGGGACAGGGGGTCTCCTATAGCAATCAGCCCCAGCATTTT. This sequence encodes CASSYQMGQGVSYSNQPQHF.

The genes are TRBV7-8 and TRBJ2-5; 8 bases match TRBD1. Germline CDR1 reads SGHVS; CDR2 reads FQNEAQ. V was clipped by 2 bases and J by 0 bases; unmatched bases: 2. The CDR3 consists of 15 residues. CDR3 protein: CASSLNRGNQETQYF. The CDR3 coding sequence is TGTGCCAGCAGCTTAAACAGGGGGAACCAAGAGACCCAGTACTTC.

This clonotype was observed many times. The chain carries TRBV7-2 and TRBJ2-3, with TRBD2 identical over 8 bases. This CDR3 is 16 amino acids long. The junction had 15 bases not matched to a gene; V was cut back by 7 bases and J by 6 bases. Germline CDR1 and CDR2: SGHTA and FQGNSA. CDR3 DNA: TGTGCCAGCAACCGGCTGAGTGGCGGGAGGATGGATACGCAGTATTTT. Encoded protein: CASNRLSGGRMDTQYF.

This clonotype has only one observation. This sequence joins TRBV6-6 and TRBJ2-2; D not resolved. The CDR3 covers 10 residues. Trimming pared 5 bases from V and 9 bases from J, leaving 4 bases between. Germline values: CDR1 MNHNY, CDR2 SVGAGI (reference sequence). CDR3 sequence: CASSRRELFF. CDR3 DNA sequence: TGTGCCAGCAGTAGGCGGGAGCTGTTTTTT.

The CDR3 bases are TGTGCCAGCAGCCGCCAAGGAAGCGGGGGGTACAATGAGCAGTTCTTC. Translating gives CASSRQGSGGYNEQFF. The chain couples TRBV11-2 to TRBJ2-1, with 9 bases that match TRBD2. Trimming removed 5 bases from V and 4 bases from J; junction bases left unmatched: 9. Per the germline V gene, CDR1 is SGHAT and CDR2 is FQNNGV. This CDR3 is 16 amino acids long.

This chain connects TRBV29-1 to TRBJ2-5, with TRBD2 identical over 11 bases. Germline assignment: CDR1 SQVTM and CDR2 ANQGSEA. There are 16 residues in the CDR3. Losses at the gene ends were 4 bases for V and 2 bases for J; bases not matched to a gene: 9. The DNA of the CDR3 is TGCAGCGTTGCCGACGGACTAGCGGGCCGTCAAGAGACCCAGTACTTC. Translating it yields CSVADGLAGRQETQYF.

The rearrangement uses TRBV7-9 and TRBJ1-1; D call uncertain. CDR3 size: 13 residues. Between the trimmed V and J ends, which lost 7 bases and 1 base, there was a span of 10 bases. Germline values: CDR1 SEHNR, CDR2 FQNEAQ (reference sequence). CDR3 region: CASNPGRNTEAFF. The CDR3 DNA reads as TGTGCCAGCAACCCCGGTCGGAACACTGAAGCTTTCTTT.

This clonotype came up a few times. The chain joins TRBV5-6 to TRBJ1-4, with 9 bases matching TRBD1. J was trimmed by 2 bases and V by 2 bases; bases with no gene match: 4. CDR3 length: 16 amino acids. Germline V gene data show CDR1 as SGHDT and CDR2 as YYEEEE. Written as DNA, the CDR3 is TGTGCCAGCAGCTTCGGGACAGGGTCTACTAATGAAAAACTGTTTTTT. Encoded protein: CASSFGTGSTNEKLFF.

This clonotype was seen more than once but under ten times. The chain uses TRBV11-2 and TRBJ2-7; D is uncertain. Germline loops: CDR1 SGHAT, CDR2 FQNNGV. The CDR3 consists of 13 residues. V lost 4 bases to trimming and J lost 0 bases, with 7 bases between them. CDR3 amino acids: CASSSRTSYEQYV. CDR3 nucleotide sequence: TGTGCCAGCAGCTCACGGACCTCCTACGAGCAGTACGTC.

This chain connects TRBV4-1 to TRBJ2-7; D remains unclear. Trimming shortened V by 2 bases and J by 5 bases, and 4 bases separated the two germline ends. The germline V gene has CDR1 MGHRA and CDR2 YSYEKL. This CDR3 spans 11 amino acids. CDR3 nucleotides: TGCGCCAGCAGCCAAAACCACGAGCAGTACTTC. Amino acids: CASSQNHEQYF.

This clonotype was recorded only once. The chain couples TRBV4-1 to TRBJ1-2; 7 positions agree with TRBD1. V was clipped by 1 base and J by 5 bases; unmatched bases: 7. The germline CDR1 and CDR2 sequences are MGHRA and YSYEKL. The CDR3 is 15 residues long. The CDR3 region has the DNA TGCGCCAGCAGCCAAGGTTTGGGACAGACATATGGCTACACCTTC. Translated, it gives CASSQGLGQTYGYTF.

This clonotype was seen many times. This chain joins TRBV7-2 and TRBJ2-1; D possibly uses TRBD1 or TRBD2 (5 bases each). CDR3 length equals 15 residues. Between the trimmed V and J ends, which lost 5 bases and 8 bases, there was a span of 19 bases. Germline CDR1 reads SGHTA; CDR2 reads FQGNSA. The CDR3 loop reads CASSEGPPGTDEQFF. The CDR3 coding sequence is TGTGCCAGCAGCGAGGGCCCGCCCGGGACCGATGAGCAGTTCTTC.